These T cell receptor beta chains were read from a single sample in a study of regulatory T cells in long-lasting Graves disease. TCRdb recomputed calls from the multiplex PCR reads with MiXCR, one row per CDR3 protein. The sample shows about 430,000 distinct CDR3 sequences, 21% of them seen only once. The material sequenced was peripheral blood mononuclear cells (PBMCs), taken when the disease was refractory, from a patient treated with antithyroid drugs. These receptors came from a female donor with Graves disease. CDR3s include the opening cysteine and the closing phenylalanine or tryptophan. D genes are given only for firm matches. Size values are once, few and many counts, or a class for expanded clones, and some rows have none.

clone_size	d_call	v_call	j_call	cdr3_nt	cdr3_aa
many	TRBD2	TRBV7-6	TRBJ2-1	TGTGCCAGCAGTATGTGGGCGGGAGTCGACAATGAGCAGTTCTTC	CASSMWAGVDNEQFF
many	NA	TRBV20-1	TRBJ1-1	TGCAGTGCTCGGACGGACATGAACACTGAAGCTTTCTTT	CSARTDMNTEAFF
NA	NA	TRBV18	TRBJ1-2	TGTGCCAGCTCAGCACAGTCCGGGACGCAGAACTATGGCTACACCTTC	CASSAQSGTQNYGYTF
many	TRBD1	TRBV12-3/TRBV12-4	TRBJ2-7	TGTGCCAGCACCCCTTTCCAGGGGGCGATCGGCGAGCAGTACTTC	CASTPFQGAIGEQYF
many	TRBD2	TRBV15	TRBJ2-2	TGTGCCACCCTCCCAGCGGGACGGAACACCGGGGAGCTGTTTTTT	CATLPAGRNTGELFF
NA	TRBD2	TRBV6-2/TRBV6-3	TRBJ2-2	TGTGCCAGCAGTTACCAGCCTACTAGCGGGAGTTACACCGGGGAGCTGTTTTTT	CASSYQPTSGSYTGELFF
NA	NA	TRBV7-2	TRBJ2-3	TGTGCCAGCACCACCTTTGAGGGCCCAAACACAGATACGCAGTATTTT	CASTTFEGPNTDTQYF
many	NA	TRBV2	TRBJ2-6	TGTGCCAGCAGGCCTCAGGGGTCCGGGGCCAACGTCCTGACTTTC	CASRPQGSGANVLTF
many	NA	TRBV11-1	TRBJ2-5	TGTGCCAGCAGCTTAATACGGCTAAACCAAGAGACCCAGTACTTC	CASSLIRLNQETQYF
NA	NA	TRBV20-1	TRBJ2-5	TGCAGTGCTAGAGTGCGGAACTATCCCCAAGAGACCCAGTACTTC	CSARVRNYPQETQYF
many	NA	TRBV6-2/TRBV6-3	TRBJ2-7	TGTGCCAGCAGAAAGGTACAGGGATTCGACTACGAGCAGTACTTC	CASRKVQGFDYEQYF
many	NA	TRBV2	TRBJ2-7	TGTGCCAGCAGTGCCAGCGTCTACGAGCAGTACTTC	CASSASVYEQYF
NA	NA	TRBV6-1	TRBJ2-7	TGTGCCAGCAGTCACCCATGGAGAGGGACCTACGAGCAGTACTTC	CASSHPWRGTYEQYF
NA	NA	TRBV6-2/TRBV6-3	TRBJ2-5	TGTGCCAGCACCCCCTCCGGGGGACAACAAGAGACCCAGTACTTC	CASTPSGGQQETQYF
many	TRBD2	TRBV10-2	TRBJ2-7	TGCGCCACCTGGGGGGGTGCCCTACCCTACGAGCAGTACTTC	CATWGGALPYEQYF
few	NA	TRBV7-9	TRBJ2-7	TGTGCCAGCAGCTTAGTCGACACGTCCTGCGAGCAGTACTTC	CASSLVDTSCEQYF
many	TRBD2	TRBV11-3	TRBJ2-2	TGTGCCAGCAGCTTCCGGGGAGCGGGAGGCACCGGGGAGCTGTTTTTT	CASSFRGAGGTGELFF
NA	NA	TRBV5-5	TRBJ2-7	TGTGCCAGCAACCAACTGGGCACGGGGTCTTCCTACGAGCAGTACTTC	CASNQLGTGSSYEQYF
many	NA	TRBV28	TRBJ2-5	TGTGCCACCGTGCCACAGGGATTCCAAGAGACCCAGTACTTC	CATVPQGFQETQYF
many	NA	TRBV28	TRBJ2-3	TGTGCCAGCAGCCAGGACAGTACCACAGATACGCAGTATTTT	CASSQDSTTDTQYF
NA	TRBD1	TRBV10-3	TRBJ1-1	TGTGCCATCAGACCCACAGGGGCTGCTGAAGCTTTCTTT	CAIRPTGAAEAFF
few	NA	TRBV12-3/TRBV12-4	TRBJ1-2	TGTGCCAGCAGTCTTGGACAGATGACAGCTAACTATGGCTACACCTTC	CASSLGQMTANYGYTF
NA	NA	TRBV13	TRBJ2-4	TGTGCCAGCAGCTTACGGAGCGGGCGGAAGAAAAACATTCAGTACTTC	CASSLRSGRKKNIQYF
many	TRBD1	TRBV7-8	TRBJ1-2	TGTGCCAGCAGCTTAGGTCAGGGGGCCGAATATGGCTACACCTTC	CASSLGQGAEYGYTF
few	TRBD2	TRBV6-2/TRBV6-3	TRBJ2-7	TGTGCCAGCATTGGCGGGAGCCACGAGCAGTACTTC	CASIGGSHEQYF
NA	NA	TRBV7-2	TRBJ2-7	TGTGCCAGCAGCTTAGAGGGGGAGGGCCGGTACTTC	CASSLEGEGRYF
few	NA	TRBV7-2	TRBJ1-2	TGTGCCAGCAGCTTAGGAACGGAGAACTATGGCTACACCTTC	CASSLGTENYGYTF
many	NA	TRBV28	TRBJ2-7	TGTGCCAGCAGTTCCATGCCCGGCGAGCAGTACTTC	CASSSMPGEQYF
many	TRBD1	TRBV7-8	TRBJ1-1	TGTGCCAGCAGCTTCGGGACAGGGGGTCCGGCTTTCTTT	CASSFGTGGPAFF
few	NA	TRBV14	TRBJ1-1	TGTGCCAGCAGCCAAGCCGGAAGACTTTTGGCTTTCTTT	CASSQAGRLLAFF
few	TRBD1	TRBV28	TRBJ2-1	TGTGCCAGCAGTTTGAGGGACAGATACAATGAGCAGTTCTTC	CASSLRDRYNEQFF
many	TRBD2	TRBV28	TRBJ2-2	TGTGCCAGCAGGCCCGCCTCTAGCGGAACCGGGGAGCTGTTTTTT	CASRPASSGTGELFF
NA	NA	TRBV20-1	TRBJ2-3	TGCAGTGCTAGCCTAGCCTCAGATACGCAGTATTTT	CSASLASDTQYF
NA	TRBD2	TRBV20-1	TRBJ2-5	TGCAGTGCTAGACGAGGGGTCCTAGCGGGAGTCGAGACCCAGTACTTC	CSARRGVLAGVETQYF
NA	NA	TRBV7-9	TRBJ1-4	TGTGCCAGCAGCCCCGGAGGGGGGAATGAAAAACTGTTTTTT	CASSPGGGNEKLFF
many	NA	TRBV7-3	TRBJ1-1	TGTGCCAGCAGCCCCGGGGGACGGCACGGGGAAGCTTTCTTT	CASSPGGRHGEAFF
many	TRBD2	TRBV20-1	TRBJ2-7	TGCAGTGCTACTTCTTGTTGCGGTAGCGGGAGGCCCGAGCAGTACTTC	CSATSCCGSGRPEQYF